What follows are 12 T cell receptor beta chains derived from one specimen sequenced in a study of OX40 agonist ivuxolimab in advanced cancers. TCRdb keeps only in-frame clones here, not all; method: immunoSEQ multiplex PCR. The data hold 90,000 or so clones, with under 95% observed a single time. This specimen was CD4+ or CD8+ T cells sorted from blood, taken in a trial of the OX40 agonist ivuxolimab. The receptors were gathered from an adult with an advanced solid tumor such as melanoma, head and neck, liver or kidney cancer.

The V and J genes are TRBV4-3 and TRBJ2-4; D is unresolved. In germline, CDR1 is LGHNA, CDR2 YSLEER. V dropped 0 bases and J dropped 11 bases, with 11 bases sitting between them. This CDR3 region has 13 residues. The CDR3 loop is CASSQEWSSLQYF. The DNA for the CDR3 is TGCGCCAGCAGCCAAGAGTGGTCCTCCCTTCAGTACTTC.

V gene TRBV6-4 combines with J gene TRBJ2-2; D unresolved. Germline-derived CDR1 and CDR2 are MRHNA and SNTAGT. Trimming took 6 bases from V and 6 from J, leaving 14 bases between them. This CDR3 comprises 14 residues. This chain's CDR3 is CASSSREESGELFF. The CDR3 bases are TGTGCCAGCAGCTCCCGCGAGGAGTCCGGGGAGCTGTTTTTT.

The V call is TRBV4-3, the J call TRBJ2-3; D is unresolved. Per the germline V gene, CDR1 is LGHNA and CDR2 is YSLEER. V lost 2 bases and J 3 bases, leaving 9 bases between the germline ends. CDR3 length: 14 amino acids. This CDR3 reads CASSQQRGTDTQYF. In DNA, the CDR3 is TGCGCCAGCAGCCAACAGCGTGGGACAGATACGCAGTATTTT.

The genes are TRBV5-6 and TRBJ2-3; 10 positions match TRBD2. In germline, CDR1 is SGHDT, CDR2 YYEEEE. This CDR3 region has 15 residues. With 2 bases clipped from V and 0 bases from J, the junction kept 0 bases outside the gene matches. Here the CDR3 DNA reads TGTGCCAGCAGCTTAGCGGGAGGGAGCACAGATACGCAGTATTTT. It codes for CASSLAGGSTDTQYF. The variable domain in full, completed from reference TRBV5-6 and TRBJ2-3, reads DAGVTQSPTHLIKTRGQQVTLRCSPKSGHDTVSWYQQALGQGPQFIFQYYEEEERQRGNFPDRFSGHQFPNYSSELNVNALLLGDSALYLCASSLAGGSTDTQYFGPGTRLTVL.

The J gene is TRBJ1-2, the V gene TRBV19, with D possibly matching TRBD1 (5 bases). V shed 5 bases and J shed 13 bases, with 17 bases lying between them. CDR1 and CDR2 from the germline V gene are LNHDA and SQIVND (reference sequence). This CDR3 is built from 12 residues. Here the CDR3 reads CASSQTSGTATF. CDR3 bases: TGTGCCAGTAGTCAAACATCCGGGACTGCCACCTTC.

The chain is built from TRBV7-2 and TRBJ1-2; D gene ambiguous. V lost 0 bases, J lost 5 bases, and 13 bases lay in between. The germline CDR1 and CDR2 sequences are SGHTA and FQGNSA. The CDR3 sequence is 15 residues long. Written as DNA, the CDR3 is TGTGCCAGCAGCTTAGCGATGGCGCAGACTTATGGCTACACCTTC. This encodes CASSLAMAQTYGYTF. The whole variable domain, filled in from reference TRBV7-2 and TRBJ1-2, reads GAGVSQSPSNKVTEKGKDVELRCDPISGHTALYWYRQSLGQGLEFLIYFQGNSAPDKSGLPSDRFSAERTGGSVSTLTIQRTQQEDSAVYLCASSLAMAQTYGYTFGSGTRLTVV.

The rearrangement joins TRBV28 to TRBJ2-5; 9 bases are shared with TRBD1. The germline gives CDR1 MDHEN, CDR2 SYDVKM. There are 14 residues in the CDR3. J gave up 2 bases and V 6 bases, and 4 bases lay outside the gene matches. CDR3 in DNA: TGTGCCAGCAGCGGGACAGGGAGGCAAGAGACCCAGTACTTC. Residues: CASSGTGRQETQYF. Using reference TRBV28 and TRBJ2-5 for the parts outside the CDR3, the full variable domain is DVKVTQSSRYLVKRTGEKVFLECVQDMDHENMFWYRQDPGLGLRLIYFSYDVKMKEKGDIPEGYSVSREKKERFSLILESASTNQTSMYLCASSGTGRQETQYFGPGTRLLVL.

The gene calls are TRBV18 and TRBJ1-2, with D perhaps TRBD1 (6 bases). V shed 3 bases and J shed 7 bases, with 15 bases lying between them. Germline V lookup: CDR1 KGHSH, CDR2 LQKENI. This CDR3 spans 14 amino acids. CDR3 in DNA: TGTGCCAGCTCACCGTGGACAGAAGGGGGTGGCTACACCTTC. The encoded protein is CASSPWTEGGGYTF.

The CDR3 DNA sequence: TGTGCCAGCAGCTGGACTAGCGGGAGGGACTACGAGCAGTACTTC. Its translation: CASSWTSGRDYEQYF. The chain recombines TRBV7-2 with TRBJ2-7, with TRBD2 matching 15 bases. After removal of 4 bases from V and 3 bases from J, the junction contained 1 base not matched to a gene. CDR1 and CDR2 from the germline V gene are SGHTA and FQGNSA. The length of the CDR3 is 15 residues.

The chain combines TRBV4-1 with TRBJ2-7; 12 nucleotides agree with TRBD2. CDR1 is MGHRA, CDR2 YSYEKL, per germline. J lost 0 bases, V lost 6 bases, and 3 bases had no gene match. This CDR3 has 15 residues. The DNA of the CDR3 is TGCGCCAGCAGGAGGACTAGCGGGAACTCCTACGAGCAGTACTTC. Translating gives CASRRTSGNSYEQYF.

The J gene is TRBJ1-3, the V gene TRBV18; maybe TRBD1 (6 bases). Trimming pared 4 bases from V and 0 bases from J, leaving 13 bases between. CDR1 KGHSH and CDR2 LQKENI come from the germline V gene. The CDR3 spans 16 residues. The CDR3 DNA sequence: TGTGCCAGCTCACAGACAGGTCCTCCCTCTGGAAACACCATATATTTT. This gives the protein CASSQTGPPSGNTIYF.

The chain employs TRBV9 and TRBJ2-7; 9 nucleotides agree with TRBD2. The CDR3 has 16 residues. Germline CDR1 reads SGDLS; CDR2 reads YYNGEE. The trim removed 4 bases at V and 2 bases at J, leaving 10 bases unmatched. CDR3 region: CASSPRLAEGTYEQYF. CDR3 bases: TGTGCCAGCAGCCCGCGACTAGCGGAGGGAACCTACGAGCAGTACTTC.